This TCR beta chain was found in a study of T cell responses to AZD1222 COVID-19 vaccine. Study results and limitations: Spike-specific TCRs gained breadth and depth after people received two AZD1222 doses.

Clones were read by immunoSEQ multiplex PCR, and TCRdb kept only the in-frame ones, dropping some. The sample contains around 130,000 clones, 91% of which appear only once. V gave up 5 bases and J gave up 4 bases, with 11 bases separating them. The CDR3 has 13 amino acids. The germline CDR1 and CDR2 sequences are MDHEN and SYDVKM. With respect to this clone: What it binds is not known.

This material consisted of peripheral blood, taken on day 0 of AZD1222 vaccination. The gene calls are TRBV28 and TRBJ1-2; no clear D gene. This sequence was found in an adult in good health. In DNA, the CDR3 is TGTGCCAGCAGTACCGGGATATTCTATGGCTACACCTTC. Its protein is CASSTGIFYGYTF.